A selection of T cell receptor beta chains follows, all from one sample in a study of control samples from healthy donors and cancer patients. Measured with immunoSEQ multiplex PCR; TCRdb has only the in-frame clones, and not every one. The data contain roughly 200,000 clones, 85% to 95% of them seen just once; the ten biggest clones take up about 1.5%. Sequencing used blood. Every receptor here comes from a man aged 18 to 30 in good health. Each CDR3 is given with its conserved first and last residue. The D gene is left open where the match is weak. Clone size is stated in some rows and not others, as once, few, many or a class when expanded.

j_call v_call clone_size d_call cdr3_nt cdr3_aa
TRBJ2-1 TRBV5-1 . TRBD2 TGCGCCAGCAGCTACTCACTGAGCGGGGGGATCTCCTACAATGAGCAGTTCTTC CASSYSLSGGISYNEQFF
TRBJ2-1 TRBV5-1 . TRBD2 TGCGCCAGCAGCCGTACTAGCGGGGGGGAAGGTGAGCAGTTCTTC CASSRTSGGEGEQFF
TRBJ2-2 TRBV5-4 few . TGTGCCAGCAGCTTAAGCTTCGGGGAGCTGTTTTTT CASSLSFGELFF
TRBJ2-7 TRBV29-1 . . TGCAGCGTTGAAGGACCTAGAGGGGACGAGCAGTACTTC CSVEGPRGDEQYF
TRBJ2-7 TRBV18 . TRBD2 TGTGCCAGCTCGCCTTCCAAAACTAGCGCGGACGAGCAGTACTTC CASSPSKTSADEQYF
TRBJ1-1 TRBV6-5 . TRBD1 TGTGCCAGCAGTAGACCGGGACAGGGCAACACTGAAGCTTTCTTT CASSRPGQGNTEAFF
TRBJ2-2 TRBV7-3 . . TGTGCCAGCAGCTTAGGTGGACAGAACACCGGGGAGCTGTTTTTT CASSLGGQNTGELFF
TRBJ2-7 TRBV10-3 once TRBD1 TGTGCCATCAGTGACGGGGACAGGGGATACGAGCAGTACTTC CAISDGDRGYEQYF
TRBJ1-5 TRBV9 . . TGTGCCAGCAGCGTAGGATTTTATAGCAATCAGCCCCAGCATTTT CASSVGFYSNQPQHF
TRBJ1-3 TRBV9 once . TGTGCCAGCAGTGTAGGAACTTTTGGGAACGCAGGAAACACCATATATTTT CASSVGTFGNAGNTIYF
TRBJ2-1 TRBV18 . TRBD2 TGTGCCAGCTCACCAACTAGCGCGGGGGGTGAGCAGTTCTTC CASSPTSAGGEQFF
TRBJ1-1 TRBV25-1 . . TGTGCCAGCAGTGATTCGGGCAAATTCATGAACACTGAAGCTTTCTTT CASSDSGKFMNTEAFF
TRBJ2-1 TRBV7-2 . TRBD1 TGTGCCAGCAGCCCCCGAGGGGGCGAGCAGTTCTTC CASSPRGGEQFF
TRBJ1-1 TRBV19 . . TGTGCCAGTAGCTACAGGACCTTGAACACTGAAGCTTTCTTT CASSYRTLNTEAFF
TRBJ2-6 TRBV28 few . TGTGCCAGCAGTACCCAAGGGTATGGGGCCAACGTCCTGACTTTC CASSTQGYGANVLTF
TRBJ2-4 TRBV7-3 . TRBD1 TGTGCCAGCAGCCTTTCCGGGACAGGGAACATTCAGTACTTC CASSLSGTGNIQYF
TRBJ2-7 TRBV10-1 . . TGCGCCAGAGTCCAAGCCGGGGGTGAGTACTTC CARVQAGGEYF
TRBJ2-7 TRBV5-1 few . TGCGCCAGCAGCTCCAGCAAACCGGCCGGGACGAGGCCCTACGAGCAGTACTTC CASSSSKPAGTRPYEQYF
TRBJ1-4 TRBV6-6 . . TGTGCCAGCAGTTACCCCCAGGGCCGCACTAATGAAAAACTGTTTTTT CASSYPQGRTNEKLFF
TRBJ2-6 TRBV7-8 . TRBD1 TGTGCCAGCAGCTTAGAACCGGGACAGAGTGTAATCTCTGGGGCCAACGTCCTGACTTTC CASSLEPGQSVISGANVLTF
TRBJ2-3 TRBV5-1 . . TGCGCCAGCAGCTTTAGAGATACGCAGTATTTT CASSFRDTQYF
TRBJ2-7 TRBV19 . . TGTGCCACTCAACCGACCGCGGTCTCGTACGAGCAGTACTTC CATQPTAVSYEQYF
TRBJ1-1 TRBV29-1 . . TGCAGCGTTGGGACGGGCCGTGACACTGAAGCTTTCTTT CSVGTGRDTEAFF
TRBJ2-5 TRBV5-4 . TRBD2 TGTGCCAGCAGCGTCGGGACTAGCGGGCCCCAAGAGACCCAGTACTTC CASSVGTSGPQETQYF
TRBJ1-4 TRBV4-1 . . TGCGCCAGCAGCCAAGATTCCGACAGCAGAAATGAAAAACTGTTTTTT CASSQDSDSRNEKLFF
TRBJ1-4 TRBV27 few . TGTGCCAGCAGTCCCGGACGGAATGAAAAACTGTTTTTT CASSPGRNEKLFF
TRBJ2-4 TRBV10-3 . . TGTGCCATTGCAGGGGTAGGGGCCAAAAACATTCAGTACTTC CAIAGVGAKNIQYF